At least ten counts were recorded for the clone carrying this T cell receptor beta chain. Its antigen remains unidentified. TCRdb itself ran the reads through MiXCR, one entry per CDR3 protein. The sample lists around 110,000 distinct CDR3 sequences; around a tenth were seen once. This record comes from a study of T cell repertoires in cytomegalovirus infection. About the research overall: An indication of both CMV infection and matching HLA type came from public TCR beta signatures.

Study outcomes and limitations: There were HLA-C-restricted CMV-specific TCR beta clonotypes dominating the ex vivo response. The cumulative frequency of public TCR beta families distinguished individuals who carried CMV together with the relevant HLA.

The CDR3 has 17 residues. Trimming took off 0 bases at V and 3 bases at J, with 17 bases between the two ends. Sample: PBMCs, sequenced either directly or after in vitro stimulation (not recorded which). The sequence was obtained from a human donor in good health (CMV status not recorded). Some clones in this sample may be carry-over from other donors' samples. The chain couples TRBV23-1 to TRBJ2-5, with a tentative D call TRBD2 (6 bases). TRBV23-1 is placed among ORFs of uncertain function. Written as DNA, the CDR3 is TGCGCCAGCAGTCAATCTAGCCAGAAATGGACTAAAGAGACCCAGTACTTC. Translated, it gives CASSQSSQKWTKETQYF.